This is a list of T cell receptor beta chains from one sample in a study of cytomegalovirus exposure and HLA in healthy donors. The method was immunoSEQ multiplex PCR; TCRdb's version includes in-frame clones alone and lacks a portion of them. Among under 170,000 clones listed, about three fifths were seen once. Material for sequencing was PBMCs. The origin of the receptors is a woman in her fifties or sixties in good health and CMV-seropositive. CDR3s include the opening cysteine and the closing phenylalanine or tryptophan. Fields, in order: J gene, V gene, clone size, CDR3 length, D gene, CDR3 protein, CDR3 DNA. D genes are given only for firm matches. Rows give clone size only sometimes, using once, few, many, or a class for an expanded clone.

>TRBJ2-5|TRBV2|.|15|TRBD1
CASNDQGQGQETQYF
TGTGCCAGCAACGACCAAGGACAGGGTCAAGAGACCCAGTACTTC
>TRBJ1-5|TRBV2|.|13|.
CASSVQGGQPQHF
TGTGCCAGCAGTGTCCAGGGCGGTCAGCCCCAGCATTTT
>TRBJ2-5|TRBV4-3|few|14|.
CASSQRGGAETQYF
TGCGCCAGCAGCCAACGAGGGGGTGCGGAGACCCAGTACTTC
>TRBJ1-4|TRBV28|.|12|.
CASRLDSEQLFF
TGTGCCAGCAGGTTGGACAGTGAGCAACTGTTTTTT
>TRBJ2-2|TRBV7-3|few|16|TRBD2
CASSRSGRTNTGELFF
TGTGCCAGCAGCCGTAGCGGGAGGACTAACACCGGGGAGCTGTTTTTT
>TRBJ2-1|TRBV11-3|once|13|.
CASSQGGAGEQFF
TGTGCCAGCAGCCAGGGGGGCGCAGGGGAGCAGTTCTTC
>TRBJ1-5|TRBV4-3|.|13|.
CASSPARGQPQHF
TGCGCCAGCAGCCCTGCAAGGGGTCAGCCCCAGCATTTT
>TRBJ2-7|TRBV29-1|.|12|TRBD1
CSVRQGIYEQYF
TGCAGCGTCCGACAGGGTATCTACGAGCAGTACTTC
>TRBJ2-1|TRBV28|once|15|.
CASSLRQGTYNEQFF
TGTGCCAGCAGTTTACGGCAGGGGACCTACAATGAGCAGTTCTTC
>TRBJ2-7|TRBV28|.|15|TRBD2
CASSVGLAGAYEQYF
TGTGCCAGCAGTGTCGGACTAGCGGGAGCCTACGAGCAGTACTTC
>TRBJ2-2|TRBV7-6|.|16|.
CASSLPVLASTGELFF
TGTGCCAGCAGCTTGCCGGTCCTAGCTTCTACCGGGGAGCTGTTTTTT
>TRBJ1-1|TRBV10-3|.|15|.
CAISESTGRGTEAFF
TGTGCCATCAGTGAGTCGACCGGGAGGGGGACTGAAGCTTTCTTT
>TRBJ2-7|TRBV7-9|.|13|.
CASSLTLSYEQYF
TGTGCCAGCAGCTTAACTCTCTCCTACGAGCAGTACTTC
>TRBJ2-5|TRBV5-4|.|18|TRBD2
CASSLGGLAGWGQETQYF
TGTGCCAGCAGCTTGGGAGGACTAGCGGGATGGGGGCAAGAGACCCAGTACTTC
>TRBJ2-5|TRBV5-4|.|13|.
CASSLVGEETQYF
TGTGCCAGCAGCTTGGTGGGAGAGGAGACCCAGTACTTC
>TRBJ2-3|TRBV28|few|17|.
CASSSERDPRGPDTQYF
TGTGCCAGCAGTTCAGAGCGGGACCCCAGGGGCCCAGATACGCAGTATTTT
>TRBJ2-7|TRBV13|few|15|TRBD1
CASNRRDRGKGEQYF
TGTGCCAGCAACCGCCGGGACAGGGGTAAGGGCGAGCAGTACTTC
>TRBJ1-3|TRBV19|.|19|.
CASRTIRGREGVDGNTIYF
TGTGCCAGTCGAACCATAAGGGGCAGGGAAGGGGTGGATGGAAACACCATATATTTT
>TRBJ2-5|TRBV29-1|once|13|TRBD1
CSVTRDSQETQYF
TGCAGCGTGACCCGGGACAGCCAAGAGACCCAGTACTTC
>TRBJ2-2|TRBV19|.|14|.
CASSIRRDAGELFF
TGTGCCAGTAGTATCCGGAGGGACGCCGGGGAGCTGTTTTTT
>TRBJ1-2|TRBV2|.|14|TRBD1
CASSGDRANYGYTF
TGTGCCAGCAGTGGGGACAGGGCTAACTATGGCTACACCTTC
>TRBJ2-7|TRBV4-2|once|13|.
CAGSQDQTYEQYF
TGTGCCGGCAGCCAAGACCAGACCTACGAGCAGTACTTC
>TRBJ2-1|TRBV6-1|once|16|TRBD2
CASSESLAGVANEQFF
TGTGCCAGCAGTGAAAGTCTAGCGGGAGTGGCAAATGAGCAGTTCTTC
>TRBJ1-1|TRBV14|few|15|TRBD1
CASSLLGQAGTEAFF
TGTGCCAGCAGCCTTCTCGGACAGGCTGGCACTGAAGCTTTCTTT
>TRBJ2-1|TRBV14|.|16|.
CASSQAHPGYYNEQFF
TGTGCCAGCAGCCAAGCTCATCCAGGGTACTACAATGAGCAGTTCTTC
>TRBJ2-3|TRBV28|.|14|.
CASSRRTGSDTQYF
TGTGCCAGCAGTCGCCGAACAGGGTCAGATACGCAGTATTTT
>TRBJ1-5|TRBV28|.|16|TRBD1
CASSSGGQGLNQPQHF
TGTGCCAGCAGTTCGGGGGGACAGGGACTAAATCAGCCCCAGCATTTT
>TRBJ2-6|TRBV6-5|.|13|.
CASRVSGANVLTF
TGTGCCAGCCGGGTATCTGGGGCCAACGTCCTGACTTTC
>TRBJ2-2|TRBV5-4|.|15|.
CASSLVATNTGELFF
TGTGCCAGCAGCTTGGTAGCGACGAACACCGGGGAGCTGTTTTTT
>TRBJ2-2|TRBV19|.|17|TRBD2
CASTSMGLAGVAGELFF
TGTGCCAGTACCTCCATGGGACTAGCGGGAGTCGCCGGGGAGCTGTTTTTT
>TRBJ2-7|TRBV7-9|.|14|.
CASSYGDSGNEQYF
TGTGCCAGCAGCTACGGGGATAGCGGAAACGAGCAGTACTTC
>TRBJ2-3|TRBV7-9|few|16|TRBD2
CASSLGASGSTDTQYF
TGTGCCAGCAGCTTAGGGGCTAGCGGGAGTACAGATACGCAGTATTTT
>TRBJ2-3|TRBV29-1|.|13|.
CSVTGLATDTQYF
TGCAGCGTTACCGGACTCGCAACAGATACGCAGTATTTT
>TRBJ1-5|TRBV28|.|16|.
CASTPAPGHSNQPQHF
TGTGCCAGCACTCCCGCCCCAGGACATAGCAATCAGCCCCAGCATTTT
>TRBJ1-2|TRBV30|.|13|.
CAWNSGGLRRYTF
TGTGCCTGGAACTCTGGGGGACTTCGTCGCTACACCTTC
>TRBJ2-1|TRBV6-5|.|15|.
CASSYNRGSYNEQFF
TGTGCCAGCAGTTACAATCGGGGCTCCTACAATGAGCAGTTCTTC
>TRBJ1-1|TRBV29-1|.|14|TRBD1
CSVEKGQGGTEAFF
TGCAGCGTTGAAAAGGGACAGGGGGGAACTGAAGCTTTCTTT
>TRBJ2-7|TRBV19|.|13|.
CASSIQATYEQYF
TGTGCCAGTAGTATACAGGCTACCTACGAGCAGTACTTC
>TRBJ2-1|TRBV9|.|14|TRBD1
CASSSDRVYNEQFF
TGTGCCAGCAGCTCAGACAGGGTCTACAATGAGCAGTTCTTC
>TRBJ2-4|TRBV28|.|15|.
CASSSPTELLDIQYF
TGTGCCAGCAGTTCCCCGACGGAGCTGTTAGACATTCAGTACTTC
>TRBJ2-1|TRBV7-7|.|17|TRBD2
CASSLAPTSGIWNEQFF
TGTGCCAGCAGCTTAGCCCCGACTAGCGGGATATGGAATGAGCAGTTCTTC
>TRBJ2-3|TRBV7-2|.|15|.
CASSLVAGGTDTQYF
TGTGCCAGCAGCTTAGTGGCAGGGGGCACAGATACGCAGTATTTT
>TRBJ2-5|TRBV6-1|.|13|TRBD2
CAGTSAQTGEQYF
TGTGCCGGGACTAGCGCCCAGACGGGGGAGCAGTACTTC
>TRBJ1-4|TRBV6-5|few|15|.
CASSFQQATNEKLFF
TGTGCCAGCAGTTTCCAACAGGCAACTAATGAAAAACTGTTTTTT
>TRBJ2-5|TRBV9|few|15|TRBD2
CASSVASGRSETQYF
TGTGCCAGCAGCGTAGCTAGCGGGAGATCCGAGACCCAGTACTTC
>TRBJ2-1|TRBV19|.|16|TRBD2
CASRRTSGRARNEQFF
TGTGCCAGTCGCCGTACTAGCGGGAGGGCCAGGAATGAGCAGTTCTTC
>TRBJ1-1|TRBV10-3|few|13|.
CAISGPMNTEAFF
TGTGCCATCAGTGGTCCCATGAACACTGAAGCTTTCTTT
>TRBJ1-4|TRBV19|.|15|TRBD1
CASSGQGQPNEKLFF
TGTGCCAGTAGCGGGCAGGGACAGCCTAATGAAAAACTGTTTTTT
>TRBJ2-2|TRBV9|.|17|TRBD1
CASSVVGTGISAGELFF
TGTGCCAGCAGCGTAGTGGGGACAGGCATAAGCGCCGGGGAGCTGTTTTTT
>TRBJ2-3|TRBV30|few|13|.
CALQGKGSDTQYF
TGTGCCTTACAGGGAAAAGGGTCAGATACGCAGTATTTT
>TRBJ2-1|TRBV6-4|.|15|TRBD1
CASIQDRVSYNEQFF
TGTGCCAGCATACAGGACAGGGTCTCCTACAATGAGCAGTTCTTC